This T cell receptor (beta chain) was observed in a study of Ad26.COV2.S vaccination and SARS-CoV-2 variants. Treatment in this sample: around 19 received Ad26.COV2.S at low or high dose, single or two shots; roughly five received placebo; per-sample allocation not given. Repertoires come from day 63 after the first vaccine or placebo injection. Sequencing used immunoSEQ multiplex PCR; TCRdb keeps in-frame clones, though not all of them. The sample records 300,000 to 400,000 clones, 75% to 90% being singletons. The V gene end was trimmed by 4 bases and the J gene end by 2 bases; junction bases not matched to a gene: 5. The V gene's germline CDR1 is SQVTM and CDR2 ANQGSEA. This CDR3 is built from 14 residues.

This specimen consisted of peripheral blood, obtained in a trial of Ad26.COV2.S vaccine versus placebo. The sequence came from a person between 18 and 59 years old who received the Ad26.COV2.S COVID-19 vaccine or a placebo. The rearrangement uses TRBV29-1 and TRBJ2-5, with 9 bases aligning to TRBD2. The CDR3 nucleotides are TGCAGCGTTGCTGTTACTAGCGGGCAAGAGACCCAGTACTTC. Translated, it gives CSVAVTSGQETQYF.